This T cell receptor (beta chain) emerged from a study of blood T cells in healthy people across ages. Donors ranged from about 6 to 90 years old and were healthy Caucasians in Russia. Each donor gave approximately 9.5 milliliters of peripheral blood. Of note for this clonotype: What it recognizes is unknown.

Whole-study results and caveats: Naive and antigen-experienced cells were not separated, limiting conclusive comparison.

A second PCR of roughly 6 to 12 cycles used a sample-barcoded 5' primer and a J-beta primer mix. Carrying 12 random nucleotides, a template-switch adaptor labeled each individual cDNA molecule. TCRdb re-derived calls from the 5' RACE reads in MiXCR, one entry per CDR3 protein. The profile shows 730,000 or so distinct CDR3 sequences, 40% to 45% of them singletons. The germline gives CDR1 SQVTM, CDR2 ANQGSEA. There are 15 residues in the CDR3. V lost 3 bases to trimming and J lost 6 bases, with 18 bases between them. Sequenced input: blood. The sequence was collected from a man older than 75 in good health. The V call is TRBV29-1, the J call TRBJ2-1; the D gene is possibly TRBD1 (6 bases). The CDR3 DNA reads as TGCAGCGTTGAGGATATCGGACAGAGGGGCAATGAGCAGTTCTTC. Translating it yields CSVEDIGQRGNEQFF.